The next 24 T cell receptor beta chains were all read from a single sample in a study of human T cells and chemical hapten exposure. Time point here: patch test 2, 6 weeks after DPC sensitization. Stated treatment: therapeutic diphenylcyclopropenone sensitization with weekly scalp DPC. TCRdb independently ran MiXCR on the RACE reads; one entry per CDR3 protein. The profile shows a few hundred thousand distinct CDR3 sequences, more than 5% of them singletons. The starting material was whole blood, obtained in connection with sensitization to the hapten diphenylcyclopropenone (DPC). Receptor source: a woman between 18 and 30 years old with alopecia areata. Some clones in this sample may be carry-over from other donors' samples.

The J gene is TRBJ1-2, the V gene TRBV20-1, with TRBD1 identical over 7 bases. V was pared by 3 bases and J by 7 bases, with 5 bases of the junction left unmatched. CDR1 DFQATT and CDR2 SNEGSKA come from the germline V gene (reference sequence). The CDR3 extends over 12 amino acids. CDR3 sequence (DNA): TGCAGTGCTAGTACAGGGGAGGGTGGCTACACCTTC. The encoded protein is CSASTGEGGYTF.

This clonotype was seen ten or more times. This CDR3 is CASGSGQGKTQYF. The CDR3, as DNA: TGTGCCAGCGGATCAGGACAGGGGAAAACCCAGTACTTC. V and J are TRBV7-2 and TRBJ2-5, with TRBD1 matching 9 bases. After removal of 8 bases from V and 8 bases from J, the junction contained 9 bases not matched to a gene. Germline values: CDR1 SGHTA, CDR2 FQGNSA. CDR3 length: 13 residues.

This clonotype showed up just a few times. V and J are TRBV10-3 and TRBJ2-3; TRBD2 matches at 8 bases. This CDR3 contains 15 residues. Per germline, CDR1 ENHRY and CDR2 SYGVKD. The V and J ends lost 4 bases and 3 bases, in that order; junction bases with no gene match: 6. The CDR3 region is CAISAGIAGTDTQYF. In DNA form, the CDR3 reads TGTGCCATCAGTGCCGGAATAGCGGGAACAGATACGCAGTATTTT.

This clonotype was detected ten times or more. In DNA form, the CDR3 reads TGTGCCAGCTCACCACCTAGTCTTGCGGACACTGAAGCTTTCTTT. Translated: CASSPPSLADTEAFF. The V and J genes are TRBV18 and TRBJ1-1, with D hard to call. The CDR3 totals 15 residues. Germline CDR1 is KGHSH and CDR2 is LQKENI. Trimming removed 0 bases from V and 3 bases from J, with 11 bases in between. Drawing the rest from reference TRBV18 and TRBJ1-1, the complete variable domain is NAGVMQNPRHLVRRRGQEARLRCSPMKGHSHVYWYRQLPEEGLKFMVYLQKENIIDESGMPKERFSAEFPKEGPSILRIQQVVRGDSAAYFCASSPPSLADTEAFFGQGTRLTVV.

This clonotype was picked up many times. V and J are TRBV4-1 and TRBJ1-4; D unclear. The ends were cut back, 1 base at V and 5 bases at J, with 5 bases in the middle. The CDR3 spans 13 residues. The germline V gene has CDR1 MGHRA and CDR2 YSYEKL. The DNA for the CDR3 is TGCGCCAGCAGCCAAGTTGGGAATGAAAAACTGTTTTTT. Protein product: CASSQVGNEKLFF.

This clonotype was counted ten times or more. The V gene is TRBV29-1, the J gene TRBJ1-1, with TRBD1 as a possible D gene (5 bases). CDR1 and CDR2 from the germline V gene are SQVTM and ANQGSEA. This CDR3 comprises 12 residues. V lost 6 bases, J lost 0 bases, and 8 bases lay in between. CDR3 sequence: CSVTDMNTEAFF. The CDR3 region has the DNA TGCAGCGTGACAGATATGAACACTGAAGCTTTCTTT.

The chain joins TRBV6-5 to TRBJ1-5; TRBD1 might be the D (5 bases). CDR3 length equals 15 residues. The V gene lost 0 bases and the J gene lost 4 bases, with 10 bases spanning the gap. Looked up from germline, CDR1 is MNHEY and CDR2 is SVGAGI. CDR3 loop: CASSYSGRVNQPQHF. CDR3 nucleotides: TGTGCCAGCAGTTACTCAGGCAGGGTAAATCAGCCCCAGCATTTT.

The chain combines TRBV3-1 with TRBJ2-5, with D hard to call. Germline CDR1 reads LGHDT; CDR2 reads YNNKEL (reference sequence). The V end lost 1 base, the J end lost 1 base, and 4 bases lay between the germline ends. This CDR3 has 13 amino acids. CDR3 region: CASSQASQETQYF. CDR3 in DNA: TGTGCCAGCAGCCAAGCCAGCCAAGAGACCCAGTACTTC.

This sequence joins TRBV3-1 and TRBJ2-7; the D gene is possibly TRBD1 (6 bases). The germline V and J ends were trimmed by 4 bases and 7 bases, with 11 bases remaining between them. The CDR3 runs to 12 residues. From germline, CDR1 is LGHDT and CDR2 YNNKEL (reference sequence). The CDR3 DNA is TGTGCCAGCAGCCGATTAACAGGGGAGCAGTACTTC. It is translated as CASSRLTGEQYF.

Comments on this clonotype: A clone one base away is much larger, so this may be a read error. The J gene is TRBJ1-4, the V gene TRBV10-3, with D possibly matching TRBD1 (5 bases). The CDR3 loop spans 11 amino acids. Trimming took 8 bases from V and 8 from J, leaving 9 bases between them. The germline V gene encodes CDR1 ENHRY and CDR2 SYGVKD. This CDR3 is CAIWGEEKLFF. The CDR3 region has the DNA TGTGCCATCTGGGGGGAGGAAAAACTGTTTTTT.

This clonotype was counted ten times or more. The chain joins TRBV18 to TRBJ1-3; D gene unclear. The CDR3 has 16 residues. CDR1 and CDR2 from the germline V gene are KGHSH and LQKENI. V lost 4 bases and J lost 0, with 13 bases in between. The CDR3 DNA sequence: TGTGCCAGCTCACAGCGAAGGGATGGCTCTGGAAACACCATATATTTT. This sequence encodes CASSQRRDGSGNTIYF.

This clonotype was seen repeatedly, ten times or more. This sequence joins TRBV7-9 and TRBJ1-1; maybe TRBD1 (5 bases). The V gene lost 5 bases and the J gene lost 8 bases, with 18 bases spanning the gap. The germline V gene has CDR1 SEHNR and CDR2 FQNEAQ (reference sequence). CDR3 length equals 14 residues. The DNA for the CDR3 is TGTGCCAGCAGCCCCCCTATTTCAGGGCCCGAAGCTTTCTTT. Translation gives CASSPPISGPEAFF. The variable domain in full, with the rest retrieved from reference TRBV7-9 and TRBJ1-1, is DTGVSQNPRHKITKRGQNVTFRCDPISEHNRLYWYRQTLGQGPEFLTYFQNEAQLEKSRLLSDRFSAERPKGSFSTLEIQRTEQGDSAMYLCASSPPISGPEAFFGQGTRLTVV.

There are many counts of this clonotype. The rearrangement uses TRBV28 and TRBJ1-2; perhaps TRBD1 as D (5 bases). The CDR3 is made up of 14 amino acids. Trimming removed 3 bases from V and 2 bases from J, with 10 bases in between. Germline values: CDR1 MDHEN, CDR2 SYDVKM. In DNA form, the CDR3 reads TGTGCCAGCAGTTTTGGGACGGAGAACTATGGCTACACCTTC. This encodes CASSFGTENYGYTF.

The V and J genes are TRBV12-3 or TRBV12-4 and TRBJ1-3; D uncertain. The CDR3 contains 15 residues. Trimming cost V 3 bases and J 0 bases, with 9 bases left between them. The CDR3 DNA reads as TGTGCCAGCAGTTTTGTGAATCCCTCTGGAAACACCATATATTTT. Residues: CASSFVNPSGNTIYF.

There are many counts of this clonotype. The rearrangement links TRBV11-3 to TRBJ2-3; 9 bases are shared with TRBD1. Unmatched junction bases numbered 5, after V lost 5 bases and J lost 2 bases. This CDR3 comprises 15 residues. Per germline, CDR1 SGHNT and CDR2 YENEEA. The chain's CDR3 is CASSQGQGNTDTQYF. The CDR3 region has the DNA TGTGCCAGCAGCCAGGGACAGGGTAACACAGATACGCAGTATTTT.

In its sample, this clonotype was seen a few times. V gene TRBV6-1 combines with J gene TRBJ2-1, with 10 bases identical to TRBD1. V gave up 7 bases and J gave up 9 bases; unmatched junction bases: 15. The CDR3 is 16 residues long. Germline V gene lookup returns CDR1 MNHNS and CDR2 SASEGT. The CDR3 sequence: CASTEPGTGETGEQFF. The DNA of the CDR3 is TGTGCCAGCACCGAACCTGGGACAGGGGAGACGGGTGAGCAGTTCTTC.

The J gene is TRBJ2-3, the V gene TRBV28, with TRBD2 matching 9 bases. Germline V gives CDR1 MDHEN, CDR2 SYDVKM. V lost 4 bases to trimming and J lost 5 bases; unmatched junction nucleotides: 7. The CDR3 is 15 residues long. CDR3 sequence: CASSSSGDGEDTQYF. The CDR3 DNA reads as TGTGCCAGCAGTTCTAGCGGGGATGGAGAAGATACGCAGTATTTT.

This clonotype has a count of ten or more. V usage is TRBV7-9 and J usage is TRBJ1-6; D is uncertain. V was trimmed by 4 bases and J by 5 bases, leaving 6 bases between them. The CDR3 runs 13 residues. Germline CDR1 reads SEHNR; CDR2 reads FQNEAQ (reference sequence). CDR3 DNA sequence: TGTGCCAGCAGCTCCTTTGATAATTCACCCCTCCACTTT. This translates into CASSSFDNSPLHF. Filled out from reference TRBV7-9 and TRBJ1-6, the complete variable domain reads DTGVSQNPRHKITKRGQNVTFRCDPISEHNRLYWYRQTLGQGPEFLTYFQNEAQLEKSRLLSDRFSAERPKGSFSTLEIQRTEQGDSAMYLCASSSFDNSPLHFGNGTRLTVT.

This clonotype showed up many times. The chain joins TRBV20-1 to TRBJ1-6; TRBD1 is a possible D gene (5 bases). The CDR3 sequence is 13 residues long. V lost 5 bases, J lost 9 bases, and 14 bases lay in between. Germline V lookup: CDR1 DFQATT, CDR2 SNEGSKA (reference sequence). The CDR3 DNA is TGCAGTGCTGGGGACTCTGGGAGTTCACCCCTCCACTTT. It yields the protein CSAGDSGSSPLHF.

The CDR3 region is CASSEKFAGTAANYGYTF. The CDR3 nucleotides are TGTGCCAGCAGTGAAAAATTTGCCGGGACCGCCGCTAACTATGGCTACACCTTC. V is TRBV6-1 and J is TRBJ1-2; maybe TRBD1 (5 bases). V lost 2 bases to trimming and J lost 0 bases, with 19 bases between them. Per the germline V gene, CDR1 is MNHNS and CDR2 is SASEGT. This CDR3 has 18 amino acids.

V is TRBV25-1 and J is TRBJ2-7; 11 bases map to TRBD2. J gave up 4 bases and V 1 base, and 6 bases lay outside the gene matches. The CDR3 covers 16 residues. The germline V gene has CDR1 MGHDK and CDR2 SYGVNS. CDR3 region: CASSELASGGRYEQYF. CDR3 bases: TGTGCCAGCAGTGAATTGGCTAGCGGGGGGCGATACGAGCAGTACTTC.

At least ten counts were recorded for this clonotype. This chain links TRBV2 with TRBJ2-3; 9 bases are shared with TRBD1. J was trimmed by 4 bases and V by 4 bases; bases with no gene match: 3. The CDR3 length is 14 residues. Germline V gene lookup returns CDR1 SNHLY and CDR2 FYNNEI. The CDR3 loop is CASSGDRDADTQYF. CDR3 nucleotides: TGTGCCAGCAGTGGGGACAGGGATGCAGATACGCAGTATTTT. The full variable domain, in which reference TRBV2 and TRBJ2-3 provide the parts outside the CDR3, is EPEVTQTPSHQVTQMGQEVILRCVPISNHLYFYWYRQILGQKVEFLVSFYNNEISEKSEIFDDQFSVERPDGSNFTLKIRSTKLEDSAMYFCASSGDRDADTQYFGPGTRLTVL.

This clonotype turned up a few times. The chain is built from TRBV4-3 and TRBJ2-2, with 7 bases identical to TRBD1. In germline, CDR1 is LGHNA, CDR2 YSLEER. This CDR3 comprises 17 residues. Trimming took 4 bases from V and 6 from J; bases not matched to a gene: 14. In DNA form, the CDR3 reads TGCGCCAGCAGCCGGGAACCTAGACAGGGTTGGTCCGGGGAGCTGTTTTTT. Its protein product is CASSREPRQGWSGELFF.

In this sample, this clonotype turned up many times. The CDR3 nucleotides read TGTGCCAGCAGCCAAGACCCGGGACAGGAGGGTGAAAAACTGTTTTTT. Its translation is CASSQDPGQEGEKLFF. This chain uses TRBV4-2 with TRBJ1-4, with 8 positions matching TRBD1. The germline V gene encodes CDR1 LGHNA and CDR2 YNFKEQ. This CDR3 is 16 amino acids long. The J segment lost 7 bases and the V segment lost 0 bases, leaving 7 bases of the junction unmatched.